The entry below describes one TCR beta chain. Its antigen is not known. Primers: 60 Vbeta forward and 13 Jbeta reverse. TCRdb keeps only in-frame clones here, not all; method: immunoSEQ multiplex PCR. The data hold about 260,000 clones, with approximately 70% observed a single time. This sample is drawn from a study of cytomegalovirus exposure and HLA in healthy donors. In the study overall: For the 300 to 450 genotyped donors, more than 65% fell within the Caucasian-associated ancestry cluster. Study observations and caveats: Most TCR sequences proved rare, with some public TCRs found in many donors. As a later analysis revealed, the rate of TCR association differed by HLA locus, with DRB1 most and HLA-C fewest. V- and J-gene trimming of TCR beta was linked (in a later analysis) to a missense DCLRE1C variant.

The receptor comes from a female donor in good health and CMV-seronegative. Sequencing was performed on PBMCs.

The CDR3 DNA reads as TGTGCCGGCGCCGGGGGTCCAGGGGGCTTTTTTGGCGGAAACACCATATATTTT. Its protein is CAGAGGPGGFFGGNTIYF. V is TRBV10-3 and J is TRBJ1-3; 8 bases agree with TRBD1. The length of the CDR3 is 18 residues. Losses at the gene ends were 11 bases for V and 4 bases for J; bases not matched to a gene: 22. Germline V gives CDR1 ENHRY, CDR2 SYGVKD.